This passage covers 30 T cell receptor beta chains from one sample sequenced in a study of identifying expanded T cells in peripheral blood. The repertoire was sequenced with immunoSEQ multiplex PCR; TCRdb's copy has only in-frame clones and lacks some. The sample lists about 81,000 clones; around 83% were seen once. The source material was blood. The source of these receptors is a person aged 18 to 69 in good health.

The chain employs TRBV28 and TRBJ2-1, with a tentative D call TRBD1 (6 bases). The length of the CDR3 is 14 residues. Per the germline V gene, CDR1 is MDHEN and CDR2 is SYDVKM. The V and J ends lost 8 bases and 4 bases respectively, with 15 bases between them. The CDR3 is CASGSRGRYNEQFF. The CDR3 region has the DNA TGTGCCAGCGGCTCCAGGGGCCGTTACAATGAGCAGTTCTTC.

The chain is built from TRBV7-2 and TRBJ2-2; D uncertain. This CDR3 contains 15 residues. The germline gives CDR1 SGHTA, CDR2 FQGNSA. V was pared by 7 bases and J by 5 bases, with 17 bases between. The CDR3 loop reads CASTPPAVGTGELFF. DNA for the CDR3: TGTGCCAGCACCCCTCCCGCGGTTGGAACCGGGGAGCTGTTTTTT.

V usage is TRBV29-1 and J usage is TRBJ2-4; 7 bases map to TRBD1. The CDR3 totals 16 residues. The J segment lost 0 bases and the V segment lost 8 bases, leaving 13 bases of the junction unmatched. Germline V gene sequence: CDR1 SQVTM, CDR2 ANQGSEA. CDR3 in DNA: TGCAGCCCTATTAGGGGGCGAGATGTAGCCAAAAACATTCAGTACTTC. Its protein product is CSPIRGRDVAKNIQYF. Using reference TRBV29-1 and TRBJ2-4 for the parts outside the CDR3, the full variable domain is SAVISQKPSRDICQRGTSLTIQCQVDSQVTMMFWYRQQPGQSLTLIATANQGSEATYESGFVIDKFPISRPNLTFSTLTVSNMSPEDSSIYLCSPIRGRDVAKNIQYFGAGTRLSVL.

This chain connects TRBV19 to TRBJ2-5; D is possibly TRBD1 (5 bases). The CDR3 sequence is 14 residues long. CDR1 LNHDA and CDR2 SQIVND come from the germline V gene (reference sequence). V gave up 5 bases and J gave up 2 bases, with 12 bases separating them. CDR3 DNA: TGTGCCAGTAGTTCTTTCAGGGAACAAGAGACCCAGTACTTC. Encoded protein: CASSSFREQETQYF.

This sequence joins TRBV11-2 and TRBJ2-7; D remains ambiguous. CDR1 SGHAT and CDR2 FQNNGV come from the germline V gene. V was shortened by 5 bases and J by 4 bases, with 12 bases between the two germline ends. There are 13 residues in the CDR3. The CDR3 DNA follows: TGTGCCAGCAGCCCGAGAGAAAAGTACGAGCAGTACTTC. It yields the protein CASSPREKYEQYF.

The chain recombines TRBV18 with TRBJ1-1; no firm D call. Per the germline V gene, CDR1 is KGHSH and CDR2 is LQKENI. CDR3 length: 13 residues. V was trimmed by 5 bases and J by 0 bases, leaving 7 bases between them. Written as DNA, the CDR3 is TGTGCCAGCTCAATAAACATGAACACTGAAGCTTTCTTT. Translation: CASSINMNTEAFF.

The genes are TRBV11-3 and TRBJ2-1, with D perhaps given as TRBD1 or TRBD2 (5 bases each). Trimming cost V 5 bases and J 9 bases, with 11 bases left between them. The CDR3 loop spans 12 amino acids. CDR1 and CDR2 (germline): SGHNT, YENEEA. The CDR3 region is CASSLQGAEQFF. CDR3 in DNA: TGTGCCAGCAGCCTCCAGGGAGCTGAGCAGTTCTTC.

The chain combines TRBV6-6 with TRBJ2-7; 9 nucleotides align to TRBD2. Germline V gives CDR1 MNHNY, CDR2 SVGAGI (reference sequence). V lost 4 bases to trimming and J lost 2 bases; unmatched junction nucleotides: 3. The CDR3 covers 14 residues. The CDR3 DNA sequence: TGTGCCAGCAGTTCCCAGCGGGGGGCCTACGAGCAGTACTTC. This gives the protein CASSSQRGAYEQYF.

This chain joins TRBV20-1 and TRBJ1-1; D ambiguous. In germline, CDR1 is DFQATT, CDR2 SNEGSKA (reference sequence). The germline V and J ends were trimmed by 7 bases and 2 bases, with 8 bases remaining between them. This CDR3 contains 11 residues. CDR3 coding DNA: TGCAGTGGGGAGGGAAACACTGAAGCTTTCTTT. It specifies CSGEGNTEAFF.

The chain couples TRBV7-9 to TRBJ2-7; TRBD1 agrees at 8 bases. Germline V gives CDR1 SEHNR, CDR2 FQNEAQ (reference sequence). The CDR3 covers 16 residues. V shed 5 bases and J 5 bases; nucleotides not matched to a gene: 14. The CDR3 loop is CASSPPRRTGGHEQYF. The CDR3 DNA is TGTGCCAGCAGCCCACCCAGGCGTACAGGGGGGCACGAGCAGTACTTC.

The chain employs TRBV9 and TRBJ2-2; 11 bases agree with TRBD1. Germline CDR1 is SGDLS and CDR2 is YYNGEE. V was pared by 4 bases and J by 6 bases, with 8 bases of the junction left unmatched. The CDR3 sequence is 16 residues long. CDR3 amino acids: CASSPPGQGGAGELFF. CDR3 nucleotides: TGTGCCAGCAGCCCACCGGGACAGGGGGGGGCCGGGGAGCTGTTTTTT.

The chain has TRBV18 and TRBJ1-2; D is unresolved. V lost 4 bases and J lost 5, with 8 bases in between. The CDR3 consists of 12 residues. Per germline, CDR1 KGHSH and CDR2 LQKENI. The DNA of the CDR3 is TGTGCCAGCTCACGGCAGCTATATGGCTACACCTTC. It yields the protein CASSRQLYGYTF.

The V gene is TRBV6-6, the J gene TRBJ2-7, with D perhaps matching TRBD2 (5 bases). CDR1 is MNHNY and CDR2 is SVGAGI in the germline V gene (reference sequence). Deletions cut 1 base from V and 3 bases from J, with 13 bases between. The CDR3 extends over 15 amino acids. The CDR3, as DNA: TGTGCCAGCAGTTACTTCCCAGGACGGGGCTACGAGCAGTACTTC. Amino acid sequence: CASSYFPGRGYEQYF.

The chain joins TRBV28 to TRBJ2-1; TRBD1 might be the D (6 bases). This CDR3 spans 15 amino acids. Germline V lookup: CDR1 MDHEN, CDR2 SYDVKM. Between the trimmed V and J ends, which lost 6 bases and 3 bases, there was a span of 15 bases. CDR3 coding DNA: TGTGCCAGCAGCTCTTACAGGGATGTCTACAATGAGCAGTTCTTC. Amino acid sequence: CASSSYRDVYNEQFF.

CDR3 amino acids: CSAGQPVSYNEQFF. The CDR3, as DNA: TGCAGCGCTGGACAGCCGGTCTCCTACAATGAGCAGTTCTTC. The chain couples TRBV29-1 to TRBJ2-1; D may be TRBD1 (6 bases). Deletions cut 7 bases from V and 0 bases from J, with 13 bases between. The CDR3 is 14 amino acids. CDR1 is SQVTM and CDR2 is ANQGSEA in the germline V gene.

V usage is TRBV5-1 and J usage is TRBJ2-5; the D gene is possibly TRBD1 (6 bases). CDR3 length equals 18 residues. V was shortened by 0 bases and J by 3 bases, with 21 bases between the two germline ends. Per the germline V gene, CDR1 is SGHRS and CDR2 is YFSETQ. CDR3 nucleotides: TGCGCCAGCAGCTTGGAATACGGGACAAGTCTGGGAAAAGAGACCCAGTACTTC. Translating it yields CASSLEYGTSLGKETQYF.

The J gene is TRBJ2-1, the V gene TRBV7-9; 9 positions agree with TRBD2. V lost 4 bases and J lost 5; bases outside the gene matches: 6. The CDR3 length is 15 residues. Germline lookup yields CDR1 SEHNR and CDR2 FQNEAQ (reference sequence). In DNA form, the CDR3 reads TGTGCCAGCAGCTCCCTAGCGGGGACTAACAATGAGCAGTTCTTC. Amino acids: CASSSLAGTNNEQFF.

V is TRBV7-3 and J is TRBJ2-7, with 8 bases that match TRBD1. This CDR3 is built from 19 residues. J gave up 2 bases and V 1 base, and 16 bases lay outside the gene matches. Germline CDR1 SGHTA, CDR2 FQGTGA. The CDR3, as DNA: TGTGCCAGCAGCTTAAATGGCAGGACAGGGCAACGGTTAACCTACGAGCAGTACTTC. This translates into CASSLNGRTGQRLTYEQYF.

This chain connects TRBV19 to TRBJ2-3, with D tentatively TRBD2 (6 bases). V lost 3 bases to trimming and J lost 1 base, with 11 bases between them. The germline V gene has CDR1 LNHDA and CDR2 SQIVND (reference sequence). CDR3 length equals 15 residues. Written as DNA, the CDR3 is TGTGCCAGTAGTATTTGGCGGGAAGGCACAGATACGCAGTATTTT. This encodes CASSIWREGTDTQYF.

This clone showed up just once. The genes are TRBV19 and TRBJ2-5; a weak D match, TRBD1 (5 bases). Between the trimmed V and J ends, which lost 5 bases and 1 base, there was a span of 8 bases. CDR1 is LNHDA and CDR2 is SQIVND in the germline V gene (reference sequence). There are 13 residues in the CDR3. CDR3 residues: CASSGAVQETQYF. The CDR3 nucleotides read TGTGCCAGTAGTGGGGCAGTCCAAGAGACCCAGTACTTC. Looking up the rest from reference TRBV19 and TRBJ2-5 gives the full variable domain: DGGITQSPKYLFRKEGQNVTLSCEQNLNHDAMYWYRQDPGQGLRLIYYSQIVNDFQKGDIAEGYSVSREKKESFPLTVTSAQKNPTAFYLCASSGAVQETQYFGPGTRLLVL.

The V gene is TRBV7-2, the J gene TRBJ1-3; 12 bases line up with TRBD1. There are 15 residues in the CDR3. Germline V lookup: CDR1 SGHTA, CDR2 FQGNSA. V was clipped by 1 base and J by 8 bases; unmatched bases: 3. The CDR3 here is CASSLVGQGADTIYF. DNA for the CDR3: TGTGCCAGCAGCTTAGTGGGACAGGGGGCGGACACCATATATTTT. The full variable domain, with the rest looked up from reference TRBV7-2 and TRBJ1-3, is GAGVSQSPSNKVTEKGKDVELRCDPISGHTALYWYRQSLGQGLEFLIYFQGNSAPDKSGLPSDRFSAERTGGSVSTLTIQRTQQEDSAVYLCASSLVGQGADTIYFGEGSWLTVV.

This clone has only one observation. The CDR3 loop reads CASTIGGWIGYTF. The CDR3 region has the DNA TGTGCCAGCACGATAGGGGGCTGGATTGGCTACACCTTC. This rearrangement joins TRBV28 to TRBJ1-2; 7 nucleotides agree with TRBD1. The CDR3 extends over 13 amino acids. J lost 7 bases, V lost 7 bases, and 9 bases had no gene match. Germline V CDR1 and CDR2: MDHEN, SYDVKM.

The gene calls are TRBV27 and TRBJ1-2; a possible D gene is TRBD1 (6 bases). Germline CDR1 and CDR2: MNHEY and SMNVEV (reference sequence). Trimming stripped 6 bases from V and 7 bases from J, with 15 bases between. This CDR3 contains 13 residues. CDR3 region: CASSQLQGFGYTF. CDR3 coding DNA: TGTGCCAGCAGCCAATTACAGGGTTTTGGCTACACCTTC.

The V call is TRBV28, the J call TRBJ2-5, with D perhaps TRBD2 (5 bases). The CDR3 covers 17 residues. The V and J ends lost 5 bases and 1 base respectively, with 20 bases between them. Germline-derived CDR1 and CDR2 are MDHEN and SYDVKM. The CDR3 sequence: CASSISVVGSGQETQYF. CDR3 nucleotide sequence: TGTGCCAGCAGTATATCGGTTGTGGGGAGCGGCCAAGAGACCCAGTACTTC.

The chain couples TRBV5-8 to TRBJ1-3, with D uncertain. V lost 10 bases to trimming and J lost 4 bases, with 18 bases between them. The length of the CDR3 is 14 residues. Germline lookup yields CDR1 SGHTS and CDR2 YDEGEE. The CDR3 nucleotides are TGTGCCTTGCGGGGTCCCTCAGTAGGAAACACCATATATTTT. Its translation is CALRGPSVGNTIYF.

This chain connects TRBV7-2 to TRBJ2-1, with 9 bases that match TRBD2. Germline V gives CDR1 SGHTA, CDR2 FQGNSA. The CDR3 is made up of 16 amino acids. V lost 2 bases to trimming and J lost 6 bases; unmatched junction nucleotides: 8. DNA for the CDR3: TGTGCCAGCAGCTTATATAGCGGGAGAGGCTTCAATGAGCAGTTCTTC. As protein: CASSLYSGRGFNEQFF.

The chain combines TRBV19 with TRBJ2-7, with TRBD2 identical over 9 bases. V gave up 1 base and J gave up 3 bases; unmatched junction bases: 4. This CDR3 is 15 amino acids long. CDR1 LNHDA and CDR2 SQIVND come from the germline V gene (reference sequence). The DNA for the CDR3 is TGTGCCAGTAGTATAGCACCTAGCGGGAACTACGAGCAGTACTTC. Residues: CASSIAPSGNYEQYF. Full variable domain (rest looked up from reference TRBV19 and TRBJ2-7): DGGITQSPKYLFRKEGQNVTLSCEQNLNHDAMYWYRQDPGQGLRLIYYSQIVNDFQKGDIAEGYSVSREKKESFPLTVTSAQKNPTAFYLCASSIAPSGNYEQYFGPGTRLTVT.

The chain links TRBV13 to TRBJ1-1, with D tentatively TRBD1 (6 bases). Trimming removed 2 bases at V and 5 bases at J, with 15 bases between. Per the germline V gene, CDR1 is PRHDT and CDR2 is FYEKMQ (reference sequence). The CDR3 has 15 residues. CDR3 loop: CASSLRGTPGTEAFF. CDR3 bases: TGTGCCAGCAGCTTAAGGGGGACACCCGGGACTGAAGCTTTCTTT.

This clone showed up just a few times. J is TRBJ1-2 and V is TRBV7-2; no clear D. CDR1 SGHTA and CDR2 FQGNSA come from the germline V gene. V lost 4 bases and J lost 7, with 13 bases in between. This CDR3 comprises 13 residues. CDR3 bases: TGTGCCAGCAGCTCGGGGAGGGTAACTGGCTACACCTTC. It is translated as CASSSGRVTGYTF.

The chain combines TRBV4-2 with TRBJ2-7; 12 bases match TRBD2. The germline V gene has CDR1 LGHNA and CDR2 YNFKEQ. Trimming removed 4 bases from V and 0 bases from J; junction bases left unmatched: 1. The CDR3 totals 15 residues. The chain's CDR3 is CASSPTSGSSYEQYF. The DNA for the CDR3 is TGTGCCAGCAGCCCGACTAGCGGGAGCTCCTACGAGCAGTACTTC.